This section outlines one T cell receptor beta chain sequence together with its context. This clonotype was seen just once. The antigen it binds to is not known. One base away there is no much larger clone; base qualities are not given. V is clipped by 2 bases and J by 13 bases, and the sequence between their germline boundaries is 14 bases long. The germline V gene gives CDR1 as SGHTA and CDR2 as FQGNSA. The CDR3 sequence holds 12 residues, the cysteine and phenylalanine included. The kept DNA is CDR3 alone, 36 bases in frame from the first base. The record originates from a study of blood T cells in healthy people across ages (dated by TCRdb to between 2014 and 2017). Background for the entire study: In model experiments, template switching captured roughly one uniquely barcoded TCR beta cDNA molecule for every two T cells. For two donors (one aged 18 to 29 and one aged 80 or older), the study analyzed two additional independent replicas of 1 million unique cDNA reads from the same blood draw. The donors were split into four age groups: young (average approximately 16 years), middle-aged (roughly 39), aged (roughly 68) and long-lived (about 82). To avoid experimental bias, donors of different ages were randomly spread across the sequencing lanes. To track age-related changes in TCR beta repertoire diversity, the study relied on deep sequencing normalized with unique cDNA molecular identifiers.

The library was made by 5' RACE. A second PCR of about 6 to 11 cycles was run with a J-beta primer mix and a sample-barcoded 5' primer. A unique molecular identifier was introduced onto each TCR beta cDNA molecule by a template-switch 5' adaptor carrying 12 random nucleotides. Each sample yielded at least 2.5 million CDR3-containing paired-end reads. First-strand cDNA synthesis was performed from all RNA using the Mint cDNA synthesis kit, with priming by a TRBC-specific oligonucleotide. Following uracil-DNA glycosylase treatment, all cDNA underwent a first 18-cycle PCR with the universal primers M1SS and BC2_uni_R. The paper's data handling went like this. For normalization, 1 million high-quality reads were randomly selected from each sample, with every read carrying a distinct molecular identifier. Reads with shared molecular identifiers were discarded instead of being binned into consensus sequences. MiTCR, set to a Q25 quality threshold and the strictest error-elimination algorithm, was used for CDR3 identification, clonotype clustering and error correction. A nonparametric unseen species model with Euler transformation was used to estimate lower-bound total TCR beta diversity. The public reads were reprocessed in TCRdb via fastp at Q25 and MiXCR, keeping in-frame beta chains. Entries are consolidated by CDR3 protein sequence, retaining the most common genes and DNA. These V and J calls derive from TCRdb rather than the authors' analysis. In all, the sample holds 1.5 million to 2 million distinct CDR3 sequences, and roughly two fifths of those were seen once. Roughly 23% of the sample goes to the ten largest clones.

Systemically healthy Caucasian individuals from Russia, 35 to 40 in total and aged roughly 6 to 100 years, were included as donors. Each donor gave 9.5 to 10 milliliters of peripheral blood, drawn into EDTA-treated Vacutainer tubes. Ficoll-Paque density-gradient centrifugation was used to isolate PBMCs, with at least 7 million obtained per sample. Total RNA, at least 6 micrograms per sample, was extracted from PBMCs with Trizol reagent. For every donor, flow cytometry on a PBMC aliquot measured the percentage of naive CD45RAhigh/CD27high T cells. Study-wide findings and limitations: The percentage of naive T cells measured by flow cytometry correlated strongly with observed TCR beta diversity. Because the CMV infection status of the donors was unknown, age-related changes in expanded clonotypes may potentially have been confounded. As age increased, observed TCR beta diversity per million T cells dropped in a roughly linear way, and a significant reduction was already evident by age around 41. The long-lived group showed more naive CD4+ T cells, fewer expanded clones and increased TCR diversity than the aged group, suggesting age selection. Conclusive comparison of naive and antigen-experienced compartments was prevented by the profiling of bulk unsorted PBMCs. Estimates of total diversity from one million sequenced T cells were regarded as lower bounds and underestimates.

The sequencing input was blood. The source of this sequence is a human donor in good health. The chain is encoded by TRBV7-2 joined to TRBJ1-1, and perhaps TRBD1 as D gene, on 6 matching bases. The sequenced DNA is TGTGCCAGCAGCTTACTAGGGGGGGTTGGTTTCTTT. The translation is CASSLLGGVGFF. Outside the CDR3, residues come from the reference TRBV7-2 and TRBJ1-1 proteins, so the full variable domain is: GAGVSQSPSNKVTEKGKDVELRCDPISGHTALYWYRQSLGQGLEFLIYFQGNSAPDKSGLPSDRFSAERTGGSVSTLTIQRTQQEDSAVYLCASSLLGGVGFFGQGTRLTVV.